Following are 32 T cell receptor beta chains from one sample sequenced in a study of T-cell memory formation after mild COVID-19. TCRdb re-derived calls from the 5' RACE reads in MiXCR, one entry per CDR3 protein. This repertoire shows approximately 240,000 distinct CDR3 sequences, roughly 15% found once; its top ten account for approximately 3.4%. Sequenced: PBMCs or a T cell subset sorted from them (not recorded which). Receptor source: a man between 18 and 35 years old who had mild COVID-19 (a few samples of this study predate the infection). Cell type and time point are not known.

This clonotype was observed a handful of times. CDR3 region: CATRGQATYQPQHF. The CDR3 coding sequence is TGTGCCACCCGGGGACAGGCGACATATCAGCCCCAGCATTTT. This chain links TRBV19 with TRBJ1-5, with 8 bases fitting TRBD1. Looked up from germline, CDR1 is LNHDA and CDR2 is SQIVND (reference sequence). This CDR3 has 14 residues. V gave up 10 bases and J gave up 5 bases; unmatched junction bases: 10.

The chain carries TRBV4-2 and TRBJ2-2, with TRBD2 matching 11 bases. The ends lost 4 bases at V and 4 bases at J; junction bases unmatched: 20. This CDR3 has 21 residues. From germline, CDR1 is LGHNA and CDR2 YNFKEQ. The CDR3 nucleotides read TGTGCCAGCAGCCCAGGATCTAGCGGGGGGCCCCCGTTTCGTTTCACCGGGGAGCTGTTTTTT. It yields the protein CASSPGSSGGPPFRFTGELFF.

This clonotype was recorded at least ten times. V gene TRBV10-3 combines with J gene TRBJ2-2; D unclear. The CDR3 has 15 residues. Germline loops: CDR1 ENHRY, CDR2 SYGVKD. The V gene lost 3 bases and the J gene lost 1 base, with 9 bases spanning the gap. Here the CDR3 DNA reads TGTGCCATCAGTGAAAGCGAATTGAACACCGGGGAGCTGTTTTTT. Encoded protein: CAISESELNTGELFF.

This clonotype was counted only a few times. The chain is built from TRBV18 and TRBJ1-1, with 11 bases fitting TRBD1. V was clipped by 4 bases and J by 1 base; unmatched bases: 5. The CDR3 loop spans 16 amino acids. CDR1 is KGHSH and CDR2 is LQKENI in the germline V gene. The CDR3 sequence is CASSLGQGAENTEAFF. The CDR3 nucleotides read TGTGCCAGCTCACTCGGACAGGGGGCGGAGAACACTGAAGCTTTCTTT.

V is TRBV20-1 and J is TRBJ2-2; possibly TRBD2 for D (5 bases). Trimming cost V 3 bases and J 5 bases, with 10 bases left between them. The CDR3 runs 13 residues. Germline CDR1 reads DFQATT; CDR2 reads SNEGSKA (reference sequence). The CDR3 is CSASGEQTGELFF. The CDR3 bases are TGCAGTGCTAGCGGGGAACAAACCGGGGAGCTGTTTTTT.

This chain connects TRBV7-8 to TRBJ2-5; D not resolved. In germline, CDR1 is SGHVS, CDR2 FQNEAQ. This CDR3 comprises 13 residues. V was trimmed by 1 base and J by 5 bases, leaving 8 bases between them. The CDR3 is CASSLDSWETQYF. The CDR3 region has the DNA TGTGCCAGCAGCTTAGACAGTTGGGAGACCCAGTACTTC. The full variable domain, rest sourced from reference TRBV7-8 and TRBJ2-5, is GAGVSQSPRYKVAKRGQDVALRCDPISGHVSLFWYQQALGQGPEFLTYFQNEAQLDKSGLPSDRFFAERPEGSVSTLKIQRTQQEDSAVYLCASSLDSWETQYFGPGTRLLVL.

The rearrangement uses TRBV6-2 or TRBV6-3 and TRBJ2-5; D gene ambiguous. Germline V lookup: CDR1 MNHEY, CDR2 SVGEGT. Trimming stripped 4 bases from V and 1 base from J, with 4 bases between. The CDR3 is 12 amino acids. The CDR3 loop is CASSSAQETQYF. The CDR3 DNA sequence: TGTGCCAGCAGTTCTGCCCAAGAGACCCAGTACTTC.

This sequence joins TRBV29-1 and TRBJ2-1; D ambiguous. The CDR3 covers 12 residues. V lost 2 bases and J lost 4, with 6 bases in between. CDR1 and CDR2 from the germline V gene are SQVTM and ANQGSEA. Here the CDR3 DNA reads TGCAGCGTTGAACTGGGATACAATGAGCAGTTCTTC. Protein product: CSVELGYNEQFF.

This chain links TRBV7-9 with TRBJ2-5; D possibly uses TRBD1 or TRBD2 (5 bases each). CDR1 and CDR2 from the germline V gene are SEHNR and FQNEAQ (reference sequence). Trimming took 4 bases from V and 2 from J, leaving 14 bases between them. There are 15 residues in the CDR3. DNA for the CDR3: TGTGCCAGCAGCTGGGGAGACAGCCCTCAAGAGACCCAGTACTTC. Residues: CASSWGDSPQETQYF.

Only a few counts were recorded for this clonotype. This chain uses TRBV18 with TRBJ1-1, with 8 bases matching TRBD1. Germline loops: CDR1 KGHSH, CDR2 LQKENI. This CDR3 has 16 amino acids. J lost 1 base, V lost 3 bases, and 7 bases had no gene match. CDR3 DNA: TGTGCCAGCTCACCCAAATGGACAGGGAAGAACACTGAAGCTTTCTTT. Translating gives CASSPKWTGKNTEAFF.

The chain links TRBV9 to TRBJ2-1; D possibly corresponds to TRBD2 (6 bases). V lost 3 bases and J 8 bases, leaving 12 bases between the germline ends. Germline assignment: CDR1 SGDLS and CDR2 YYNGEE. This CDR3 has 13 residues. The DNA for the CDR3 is TGTGCCAGCAGCGCAACTAGCAGGGATGAGCAGTTCTTC. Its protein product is CASSATSRDEQFF.

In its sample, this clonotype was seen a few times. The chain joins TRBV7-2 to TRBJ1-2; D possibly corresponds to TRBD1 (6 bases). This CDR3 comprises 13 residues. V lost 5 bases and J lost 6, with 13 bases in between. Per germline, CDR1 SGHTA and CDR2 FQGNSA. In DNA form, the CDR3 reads TGTGCCAGCAGCCCCCGGTCAGGGGATGGCTACACCTTC. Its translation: CASSPRSGDGYTF. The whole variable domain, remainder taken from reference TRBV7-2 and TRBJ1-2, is GAGVSQSPSNKVTEKGKDVELRCDPISGHTALYWYRQSLGQGLEFLIYFQGNSAPDKSGLPSDRFSAERTGGSVSTLTIQRTQQEDSAVYLCASSPRSGDGYTFGSGTRLTVV.

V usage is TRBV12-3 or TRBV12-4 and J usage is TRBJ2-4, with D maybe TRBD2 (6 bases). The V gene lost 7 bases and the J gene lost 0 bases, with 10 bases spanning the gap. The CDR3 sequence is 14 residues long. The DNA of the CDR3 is TGTGCCAGCACGGGGAGGCTAGCCAAAAACATTCAGTACTTC. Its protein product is CASTGRLAKNIQYF.

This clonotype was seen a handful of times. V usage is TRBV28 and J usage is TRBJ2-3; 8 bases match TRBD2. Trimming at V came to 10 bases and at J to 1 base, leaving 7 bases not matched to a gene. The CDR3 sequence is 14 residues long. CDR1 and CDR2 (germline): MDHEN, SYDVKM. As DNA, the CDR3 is TGTGCCACCGGGGGGGCGGGTGGCACAGATACGCAGTATTTT. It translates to CATGGAGGTDTQYF.

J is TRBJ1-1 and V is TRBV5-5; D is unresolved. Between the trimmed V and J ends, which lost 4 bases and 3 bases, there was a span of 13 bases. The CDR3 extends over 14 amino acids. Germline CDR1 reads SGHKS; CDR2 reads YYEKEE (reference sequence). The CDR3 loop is CASSRSGSYTEAFF. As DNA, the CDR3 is TGTGCCAGCAGCCGGTCAGGATCTTACACTGAAGCTTTCTTT.

CDR3 loop: CASSQSSGQRGYTF. CDR3 coding DNA: TGTGCCAGCAGCCAATCGTCGGGGCAGCGTGGCTACACCTTC. This sequence joins TRBV3-1 and TRBJ1-2; tentative D call: TRBD1 (5 bases). Trimming took off 2 bases at V and 7 bases at J, with 14 bases between the two ends. The length of the CDR3 is 14 residues. Germline V gene sequence: CDR1 LGHDT, CDR2 YNNKEL (reference sequence).

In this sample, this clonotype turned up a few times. This CDR3 is CSASPGPAWGYTF. CDR3 sequence (DNA): TGCAGTGCTTCCCCAGGACCAGCGTGGGGCTACACCTTC. The V and J genes are TRBV20-1 and TRBJ1-2; D not certain. V was pared by 5 bases and J by 8 bases, with 18 bases between. Germline CDR1 is DFQATT and CDR2 is SNEGSKA (reference sequence). This CDR3 is 13 amino acids long.

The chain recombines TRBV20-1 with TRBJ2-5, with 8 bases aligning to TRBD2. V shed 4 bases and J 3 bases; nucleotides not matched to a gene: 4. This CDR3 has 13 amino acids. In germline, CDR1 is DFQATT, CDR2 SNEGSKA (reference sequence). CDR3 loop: CSAILGGEETQYF. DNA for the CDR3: TGCAGTGCTATTCTCGGGGGGGAAGAGACCCAGTACTTC.

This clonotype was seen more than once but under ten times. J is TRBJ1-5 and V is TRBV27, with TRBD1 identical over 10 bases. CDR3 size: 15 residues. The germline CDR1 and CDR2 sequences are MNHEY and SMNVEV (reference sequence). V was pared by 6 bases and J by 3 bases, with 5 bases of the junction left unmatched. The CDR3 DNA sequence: TGTGCCAGCAGCGTTGGGACAGGGGTCAATCAGCCCCAGCATTTT. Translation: CASSVGTGVNQPQHF.

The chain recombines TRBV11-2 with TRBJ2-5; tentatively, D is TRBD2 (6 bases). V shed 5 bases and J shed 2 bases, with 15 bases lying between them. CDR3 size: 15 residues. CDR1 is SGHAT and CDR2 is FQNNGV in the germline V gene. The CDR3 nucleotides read TGTGCCAGCAGCGCCGTGACTAGTGTTCAAGAGACCCAGTACTTC. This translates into CASSAVTSVQETQYF.

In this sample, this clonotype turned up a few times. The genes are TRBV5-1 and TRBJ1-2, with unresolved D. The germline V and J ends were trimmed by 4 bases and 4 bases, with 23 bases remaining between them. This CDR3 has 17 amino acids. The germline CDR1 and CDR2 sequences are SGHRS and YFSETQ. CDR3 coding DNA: TGCGCCAGCAGCCCGACGCGCTCCGGTGGGCGTATCTATGGCTACACCTTC. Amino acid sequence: CASSPTRSGGRIYGYTF.

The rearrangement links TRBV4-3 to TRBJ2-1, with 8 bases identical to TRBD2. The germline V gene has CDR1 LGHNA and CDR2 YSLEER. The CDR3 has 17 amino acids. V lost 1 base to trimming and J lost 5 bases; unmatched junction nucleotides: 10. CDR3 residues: CASSQVWGTSLHNEQFF. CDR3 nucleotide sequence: TGCGCCAGCAGCCAAGTTTGGGGGACTAGTCTCCACAATGAGCAGTTCTTC.

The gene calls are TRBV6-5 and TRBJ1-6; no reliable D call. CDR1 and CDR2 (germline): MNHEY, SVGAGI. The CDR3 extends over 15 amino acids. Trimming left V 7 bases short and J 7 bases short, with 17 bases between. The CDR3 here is CASTLLGEGNSPLHF. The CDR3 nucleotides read TGTGCCAGCACCCTACTCGGGGAGGGAAATTCACCCCTCCACTTT.

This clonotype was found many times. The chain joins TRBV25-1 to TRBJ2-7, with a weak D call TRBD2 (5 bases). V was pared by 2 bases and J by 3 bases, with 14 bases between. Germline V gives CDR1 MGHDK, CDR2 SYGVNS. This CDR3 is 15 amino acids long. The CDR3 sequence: CASSEVRDGLYEQYF. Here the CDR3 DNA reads TGTGCCAGCAGTGAAGTTCGGGATGGCCTCTACGAGCAGTACTTC.

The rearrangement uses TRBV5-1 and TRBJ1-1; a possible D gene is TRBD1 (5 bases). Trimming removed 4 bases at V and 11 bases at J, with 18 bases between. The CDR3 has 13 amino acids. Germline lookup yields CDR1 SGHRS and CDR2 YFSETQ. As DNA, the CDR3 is TGCGCCAGCAGCCCGGACAAGCCTATCGGTGCTTTCTTT. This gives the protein CASSPDKPIGAFF.

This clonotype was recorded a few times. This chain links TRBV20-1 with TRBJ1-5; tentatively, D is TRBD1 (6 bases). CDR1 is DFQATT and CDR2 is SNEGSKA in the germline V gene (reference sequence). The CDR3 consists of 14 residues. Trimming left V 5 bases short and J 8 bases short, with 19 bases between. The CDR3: CSALTNRDKEPQHF. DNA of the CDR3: TGCAGTGCTCTGACCAATAGGGACAAGGAGCCCCAGCATTTT.

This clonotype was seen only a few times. The chain's CDR3 is CASSPAGDLYEQYV. CDR3 sequence (DNA): TGTGCCAGCAGTCCCGCGGGGGATTTGTACGAGCAGTACGTC. The chain has TRBV28 and TRBJ2-7, with TRBD2 matching 7 bases. V lost 5 bases and J lost 4; bases outside the gene matches: 8. The CDR3 is 14 residues long. CDR1 MDHEN and CDR2 SYDVKM come from the germline V gene.

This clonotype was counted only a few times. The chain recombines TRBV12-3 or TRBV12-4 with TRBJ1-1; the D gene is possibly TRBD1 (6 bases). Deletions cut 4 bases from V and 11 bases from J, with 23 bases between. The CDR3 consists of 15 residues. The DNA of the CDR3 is TGTGCCAGCAGTTCCGGGACATCCGGATATACTAAGGCTTTCTTT. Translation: CASSSGTSGYTKAFF.

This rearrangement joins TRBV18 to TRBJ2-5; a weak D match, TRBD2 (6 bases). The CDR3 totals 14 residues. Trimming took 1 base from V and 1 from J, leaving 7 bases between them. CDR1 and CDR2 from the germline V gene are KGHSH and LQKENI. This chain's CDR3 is CASSPREAQETQYF. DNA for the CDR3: TGTGCCAGCTCACCACGGGAGGCCCAAGAGACCCAGTACTTC.

CDR3 protein: CASSPSRGSLSQFF. The CDR3 DNA sequence: TGTGCCAGCAGCCCCAGCCGGGGGTCCCTCTCGCAGTTCTTC. The chain links TRBV7-2 to TRBJ2-1; D might be TRBD2 (6 bases). V shed 5 bases and J shed 12 bases, with 20 bases lying between them. From germline, CDR1 is SGHTA and CDR2 FQGNSA. CDR3 length equals 14 residues.

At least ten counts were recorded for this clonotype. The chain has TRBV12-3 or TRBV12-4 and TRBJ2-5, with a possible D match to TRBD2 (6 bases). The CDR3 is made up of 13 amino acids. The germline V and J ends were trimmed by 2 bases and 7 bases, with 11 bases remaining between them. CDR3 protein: CASSLLLGGTQYF. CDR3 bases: TGTGCCAGCAGTTTACTTTTGGGGGGGACCCAGTACTTC.

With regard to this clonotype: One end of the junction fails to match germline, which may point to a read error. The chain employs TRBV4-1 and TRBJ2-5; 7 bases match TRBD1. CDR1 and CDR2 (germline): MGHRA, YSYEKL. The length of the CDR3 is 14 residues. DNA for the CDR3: TGCGCCGGCAGCCAGGGGGACACGCAAGAGACCCAGTACTTC. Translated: CAGSQGDTQETQYF.